This T cell receptor (beta chain) is drawn from a study of shared clonotypes between healthy human individuals. Study as a whole: CD4 naive cells filled three plates per donor, CD4 memory three, CD8 naive two and CD8 memory one.

Study-level points and caveats: Memory subsets generally showed smaller estimated richness than naive subsets did.

A word on this clone: As yet, its antigen is unknown.

Donors were Caucasian adults residing in Nashville, Tennessee, USA. As originally analysed: Filtering differed since immunoSEQ provided only junctions, with no quality scores. Measured with immunoSEQ multiplex PCR; TCRdb has only the in-frame clones, and not every one. V, J and clone size are taken as reported in that table, and D and trimming were inferred from the DNA itself. The sample holds about 2 million clones, roughly 96% seen once. The CDR3 totals 14 residues. V was trimmed by 10 bases and J by 3 bases, leaving 19 bases between them. The germline V gene has CDR1 SNHLY and CDR2 FYNNEI. Input material: naive CD4+ T cells sorted from blood. Subset in this sample: CD45RA+ positively selected. The receptor comes from a man aged 18 to 30 in good health. This chain links TRBV2 with TRBJ2-7, with D possibly matching TRBD2 (6 bases). CDR3: CAIPEGRDLYEQYF. CDR3 sequence (DNA): TGTGCCATCCCGGAGGGCAGGGACCTCTACGAGCAGTACTTC.